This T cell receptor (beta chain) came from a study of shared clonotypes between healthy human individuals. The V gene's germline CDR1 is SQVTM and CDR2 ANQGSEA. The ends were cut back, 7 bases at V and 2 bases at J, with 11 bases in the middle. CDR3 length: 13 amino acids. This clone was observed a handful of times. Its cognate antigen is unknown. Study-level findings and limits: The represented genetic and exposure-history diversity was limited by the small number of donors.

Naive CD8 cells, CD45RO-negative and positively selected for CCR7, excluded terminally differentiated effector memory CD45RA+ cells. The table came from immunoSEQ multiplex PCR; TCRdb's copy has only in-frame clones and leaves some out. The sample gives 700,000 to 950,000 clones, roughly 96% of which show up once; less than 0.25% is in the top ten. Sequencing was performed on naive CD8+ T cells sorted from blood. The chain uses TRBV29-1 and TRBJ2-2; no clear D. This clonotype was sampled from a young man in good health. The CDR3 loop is CSATQSNTGELFF. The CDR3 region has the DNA TGCAGCGCCACCCAGAGTAACACCGGGGAGCTGTTTTTT.